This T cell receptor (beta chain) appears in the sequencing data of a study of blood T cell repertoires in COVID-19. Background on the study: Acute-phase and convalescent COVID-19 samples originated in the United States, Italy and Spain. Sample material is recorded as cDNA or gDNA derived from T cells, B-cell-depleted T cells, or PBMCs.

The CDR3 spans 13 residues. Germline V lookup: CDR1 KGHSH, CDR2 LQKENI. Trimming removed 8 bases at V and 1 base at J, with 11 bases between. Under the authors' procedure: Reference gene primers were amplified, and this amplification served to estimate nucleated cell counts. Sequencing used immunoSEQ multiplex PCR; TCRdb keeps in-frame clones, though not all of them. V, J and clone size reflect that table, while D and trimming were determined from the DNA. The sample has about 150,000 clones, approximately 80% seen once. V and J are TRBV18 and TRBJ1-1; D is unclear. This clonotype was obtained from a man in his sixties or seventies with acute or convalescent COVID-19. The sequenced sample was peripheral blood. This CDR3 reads CASLRQENTEAFF. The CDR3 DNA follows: TGTGCCAGCCTTAGGCAGGAGAACACTGAAGCTTTCTTT.